Listed below are T cell receptor beta chains from one sample, sequenced in a study of blood T cell repertoires in COVID-19. Repertoires were generated with immunoSEQ multiplex PCR, while TCRdb's copy carries only in-frame clones and drops some. The sample comprises 200,000 to 300,000 clones, 65% to 90% of which are singletons, and roughly 2% rests with the top ten. Sample: peripheral blood. These receptors all come from a man aged 25-45 years with active or convalescent COVID-19. Each CDR3 is given with its conserved first and last residue. The D gene is left open where the match is weak. Only part of the rows carry a size: once, few, many, or a class if the clone is expanded.

d_gene	abundance	j_gene	v_gene	CDR3aa	CDR3nt
.	.	TRBJ2-2	TRBV7-9	CASFRGRKNTGELFF	TGTGCCAGCTTTAGAGGGCGGAAGAACACCGGGGAGCTGTTTTTT
TRBD2	.	TRBJ2-1	TRBV7-3	CASSLFLAGANEQFF	TGTGCCAGCAGCTTATTCCTAGCGGGGGCTAATGAGCAGTTCTTC
TRBD1	.	TRBJ2-6	TRBV10-3	CAISPGQTISGANVLTF	TGTGCCATCAGCCCGGGACAGACAATCTCTGGGGCCAACGTCCTGACTTTC
.	.	TRBJ1-1	TRBV5-1	CASSFDRLNTEAFF	TGCGCCAGCAGCTTTGACAGGTTGAACACTGAAGCTTTCTTT
TRBD2	.	TRBJ2-3	TRBV4-1	CASSQASGDTDTQYF	TGCGCCAGCAGCCAAGCTAGCGGGGACACAGATACGCAGTATTTT
TRBD2	.	TRBJ2-5	TRBV7-7	CASSLGLAKRETQYF	TGTGCCAGCAGCTTGGGACTAGCAAAGAGGGAGACCCAGTACTTC
TRBD1	once	TRBJ1-1	TRBV29-1	CSGGQGANAEAFF	TGCAGCGGGGGACAGGGCGCTAACGCTGAAGCTTTCTTT
.	few	TRBJ2-2	TRBV15	CATSGNRDVGELFF	TGTGCCACCAGCGGGAACAGGGATGTCGGGGAGCTGTTTTTT
.	.	TRBJ1-4	TRBV3-1/TRBV3-2	CASSLDRGANEKLFF	TGTGCCAGCAGCCTAGACCGGGGGGCTAATGAAAAACTGTTTTTT
.	.	TRBJ2-3	TRBV6-5	CANPRGRTDTQYF	TGTGCCAACCCCCGGGGGAGGACAGATACGCAGTATTTT
TRBD2	.	TRBJ2-3	TRBV4-1	CASSQVAGGRGTDTQYF	TGCGCCAGCAGCCAAGTAGCGGGGGGACGGGGCACAGATACGCAGTATTTT
.	.	TRBJ1-4	TRBV2	CASSEYAGGDEKLFF	TGTGCCAGCAGTGAATATGCGGGAGGAGATGAAAAACTGTTTTTT
TRBD1	.	TRBJ2-5	TRBV30	CAWSGDRVYQETQYF	TGTGCCTGGAGTGGGGACAGGGTCTACCAAGAGACCCAGTACTTC
.	.	TRBJ1-2	TRBV2	CASRADWYGYTF	TGTGCCAGCAGGGCCGACTGGTATGGCTACACCTTC
.	.	TRBJ1-1	TRBV9	CATEQGPYTEAFF	TGTGCCACAGAACAGGGACCGTATACTGAAGCTTTCTTT
.	.	TRBJ2-3	TRBV6-2/TRBV6-3	CASSYKGIDFGAWGDTQYF	TGTGCCAGCAGTTATAAGGGGATCGACTTCGGCGCGTGGGGAGATACGCAGTATTTT
TRBD1	.	TRBJ2-5	TRBV7-2	CASSLGFVGTGSLETQYF	TGTGCCAGCAGCTTAGGGTTTGTGGGGACAGGGTCGCTTGAGACCCAGTACTTC
TRBD1	.	TRBJ2-6	TRBV27	CASSSSGQGIPGANVLTF	TGTGCCAGCAGTTCCTCGGGACAGGGGATCCCTGGGGCCAACGTCCTGACTTTC
TRBD1	.	TRBJ2-3	TRBV7-2	CASSPGQGRDTQYF	TGTGCCAGCAGCCCCGGACAGGGGAGAGATACGCAGTATTTT
TRBD2	.	TRBJ2-5	TRBV9	CASSIRLAGDETQYF	TGTGCCAGCAGCATTCGACTAGCGGGGGATGAGACCCAGTACTTC
TRBD2	.	TRBJ2-7	TRBV3-1/TRBV3-2	CASSSREGISYEQYF	TGTGCCAGCAGCTCGAGGGAGGGAATCTCCTACGAGCAGTACTTC
TRBD1	.	TRBJ2-1	TRBV27	CASSLSRGQTGTQQFF	TGTGCCAGCAGTTTGTCCAGGGGACAGACCGGGACCCAGCAGTTCTTC
.	once	TRBJ1-5	TRBV6-2/TRBV6-3	CASSTGREQSTNQHF	TGTGCCAGCAGTACAGGGAGAGAGCAATCAACAAACCAGCATTTT
.	.	TRBJ2-7	TRBV3-1/TRBV3-2	CASSPKPYLDNYEQYF	TGTGCCAGCAGCCCAAAGCCCTACTTAGATAACTACGAGCAGTACTTC
.	.	TRBJ1-6	TRBV2	CASSEGLGARQPYNSPLHF	TGTGCCAGCAGTGAAGGTTTGGGGGCTCGACAGCCCTATAATTCACCCCTCCACTTT
.	.	TRBJ2-5	TRBV18	CASSPRETQYF	TGTGCCAGCTCACCGAGAGAGACCCAGTACTTC
.	once	TRBJ2-5	TRBV18	CASNVGRRETQYF	TGTGCCAGCAACGTGGGGAGGAGAGAGACCCAGTACTTC
.	once	TRBJ1-2	TRBV7-2	CASSSPGLGARSYGYTF	TGTGCCAGCAGCTCCCCGGGTCTTGGGGCACGGAGCTATGGCTACACCTTC
TRBD2	.	TRBJ2-5	TRBV5-1	CASSLALLAGPETQYF	TGCGCCAGCAGCTTGGCCTTGCTAGCGGGCCCAGAGACCCAGTACTTC
.	.	TRBJ1-4	TRBV27	CASRYPRGFGVNEKLFF	TGTGCCAGCAGATATCCGCGGGGGTTCGGCGTTAATGAAAAACTGTTTTTT
.	.	TRBJ2-3	TRBV6-6	CASSYPGGGADTQYF	TGTGCCAGCAGTTACCCGGGGGGCGGGGCAGATACGCAGTATTTT
.	.	TRBJ2-2	TRBV11-2	CASRVTGELFF	TGTGCCAGCCGGGTCACCGGGGAGCTGTTTTTT
TRBD2	once	TRBJ2-7	TRBV19	CASSETSGGREEQYF	TGTGCCAGTAGTGAAACTAGCGGGGGGCGCGAAGAGCAGTACTTC
.	few	TRBJ2-1	TRBV7-8	CASSLVGSAGNNEQFF	TGTGCCAGCAGCTTAGTTGGCAGTGCGGGGAACAATGAGCAGTTCTTC
.	once	TRBJ2-3	TRBV9	CASRDQGYTDTQYF	TGTGCCAGCAGGGACCAGGGATACACAGATACGCAGTATTTT
.	.	TRBJ2-3	TRBV11-1	CASDLGVAGGTDTQYF	TGTGCCAGCGACCTCGGTGTGGCGGGTGGCACAGATACGCAGTATTTT
.	few	TRBJ2-1	TRBV4-2	CASSLPLGAADVNNEQFF	TGTGCCAGCAGCCTCCCCTTGGGAGCGGCAGATGTTAACAATGAGCAGTTCTTC
.	.	TRBJ1-5	TRBV4-1	CASSQGLGPRQGHLQPQHF	TGCGCCAGCAGCCAAGGACTGGGGCCGAGGCAGGGCCATCTTCAGCCCCAGCATTTT
TRBD1	.	TRBJ2-7	TRBV10-3	CAITSGQGAYEQYF	TGTGCCATTACCTCGGGACAGGGTGCCTACGAGCAGTACTTC
.	once	TRBJ1-6	TRBV3-1/TRBV3-2	CASSQVVIGNSPLHF	TGTGCCAGCAGCCAAGTCGTTATCGGTAATTCACCCCTCCACTTT
TRBD1	.	TRBJ2-1	TRBV11-3	CASSVRTGGNEQFF	TGTGCCAGCAGCGTAAGGACAGGGGGGAATGAGCAGTTCTTC
TRBD1	.	TRBJ2-7	TRBV6-6	CASSRGRDRGEQYF	TGTGCCAGCAGTCGGGGCAGGGACAGGGGGGAGCAGTACTTC
.	.	TRBJ2-7	TRBV19	CASSRVGTTYEQYF	TGTGCCAGTAGTAGGGTGGGCACCACCTACGAGCAGTACTTC
TRBD1	.	TRBJ2-3	TRBV9	CASSGQGADTQYF	TGTGCCAGCAGCGGACAGGGAGCAGATACGCAGTATTTT
.	.	TRBJ1-2	TRBV19	CASTWGPNYGYTF	TGTGCCAGTACCTGGGGGCCTAACTATGGCTACACCTTC
.	once	TRBJ2-3	TRBV11-2	CASSPTGGRVSTDTQYF	TGTGCCAGCAGCCCGACCGGGGGGCGGGTGAGCACAGATACGCAGTATTTT
.	.	TRBJ2-7	TRBV19	CASRRYGEASGIYEQYF	TGTGCCAGTAGGAGGTACGGGGAGGCGTCCGGGATCTACGAGCAGTACTTC
TRBD1	.	TRBJ1-1	TRBV7-2	CASSLRGLMNTEAFF	TGTGCCAGCAGCTTAAGGGGGCTAATGAACACTGAAGCTTTCTTT
.	.	TRBJ2-5	TRBV18	CASSPSGVQRAQYF	TGTGCCAGCTCACCATCAGGGGTTCAGAGGGCCCAGTACTTC
.	.	TRBJ2-1	TRBV3-1/TRBV3-2	CASSRAHNEQFF	TGTGCCAGCAGCCGGGCACACAATGAGCAGTTCTTC
.	.	TRBJ1-5	TRBV7-5	CARSVTGGGDHQPQHF	TGTGCCAGAAGCGTCACAGGGGGCGGGGATCATCAGCCCCAGCATTTT
.	.	TRBJ2-5	TRBV6-2/TRBV6-3	CASSLVGATVLAQYF	TGTGCCAGCAGTTTGGTAGGGGCCACCGTTCTCGCCCAGTACTTC
.	.	TRBJ1-6	TRBV3-1/TRBV3-2	CASSQDINSPLHF	TGTGCCAGCAGCCAAGATATTAATTCACCCCTCCACTTT
.	.	TRBJ2-7	TRBV7-9	CASTSADSSYEQYF	TGTGCCAGCACTTCGGCGGATTCCTCCTACGAGCAGTACTTC
TRBD1	.	TRBJ2-7	TRBV9	CASSVGGGERWEQYF	TGTGCCAGCAGCGTAGGAGGGGGCGAACGGTGGGAGCAGTACTTC
TRBD1	once	TRBJ2-5	TRBV19	CASSIRDRGGTQYF	TGTGCCAGTAGTATACGGGACAGGGGTGGGACCCAGTACTTC
.	.	TRBJ2-7	TRBV19	CASSISAQGSSYEQYF	TGTGCCAGTAGTATAAGCGCACAGGGAAGCTCCTACGAGCAGTACTTC